The clone carrying this T cell receptor (beta chain) was counted many times. The ends lost 3 bases at V and 3 bases at J; junction bases unmatched: 4. CDR3 size: 14 residues. Germline lookup yields CDR1 KGHSH and CDR2 LQKENI. RNA transcripts served as the template for amplifying TCR beta CDR3 regions. The HTBI set primed first-round TCR CDR3 RT-PCR. TCRdb independently ran MiXCR on the multiplex PCR reads; one entry per CDR3 protein. The sample holds some 460,000 distinct CDR3 sequences; approximately 14% are singletons and the top ten take approximately 8%. This entry comes from a study of T cells in Graves' hyperthyroidism and ophthalmopathy. Aged 18 to 65, the patients had hyperthyroidism that was newly diagnosed and had lasted under 2 months.

This clonotype was obtained from a woman aged 18-29 years with Graves' hyperthyroidism. This sequence joins TRBV18 and TRBJ1-1; 7 nucleotides match TRBD1. Sample: blood. The CDR3 sequence: CASSPQGGDTEAFF. In nucleotides, the CDR3 is TGTGCCAGCTCACCCCAGGGGGGGGACACTGAAGCTTTCTTT.